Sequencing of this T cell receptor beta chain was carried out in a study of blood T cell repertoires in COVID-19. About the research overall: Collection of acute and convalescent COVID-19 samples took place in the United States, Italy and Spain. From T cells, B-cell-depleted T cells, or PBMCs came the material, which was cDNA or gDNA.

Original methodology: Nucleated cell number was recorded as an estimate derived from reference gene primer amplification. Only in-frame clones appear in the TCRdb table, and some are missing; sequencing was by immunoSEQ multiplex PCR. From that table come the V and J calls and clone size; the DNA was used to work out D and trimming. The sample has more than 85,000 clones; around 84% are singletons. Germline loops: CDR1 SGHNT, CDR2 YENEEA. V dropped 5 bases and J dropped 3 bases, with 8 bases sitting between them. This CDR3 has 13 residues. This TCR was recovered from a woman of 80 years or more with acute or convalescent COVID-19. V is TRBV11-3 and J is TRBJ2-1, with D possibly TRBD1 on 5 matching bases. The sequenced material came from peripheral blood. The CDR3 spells CASSQDSYNEQFF. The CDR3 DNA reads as TGTGCCAGCAGCCAAGACAGCTACAATGAGCAGTTCTTC.